The rows below give T cell receptor beta chains drawn from one sample of a study of shared clonotypes between healthy human individuals. Sequencing was performed with immunoSEQ multiplex PCR; in TCRdb, only in-frame clones are kept and a portion is missing. Of around 2.3 million clones in the sample, 95% are singletons; the top ten hold roughly 0.13%. The sample was naive CD4+ T cells sorted from blood. All receptors derive from a man aged 18-30 years in good health. CDR3s include the opening cysteine and the closing phenylalanine or tryptophan. D genes are given only for firm matches. Clone size, where shown, is once, few, many, or a class for clones that have expanded.

TRBJ1-5,TRBV19,.,14,.,CASRNTVSNQPQHF,TGTGCCAGTAGAAATACAGTTAGCAATCAGCCCCAGCATTTT
TRBJ2-5,TRBV15,.,15,TRBD1,CATSRGRDRAHVQYF,TGTGCCACCAGCAGAGGCCGGGACAGGGCCCACGTGCAGTACTTC
TRBJ1-2,TRBV14,.,15,.,CASSQARGGSWGYTF,TGTGCCAGCAGCCAAGCCCGGGGGGGGAGCTGGGGCTACACCTTC
TRBJ2-3,TRBV4-1,.,13,.,CASSQERLDTQYF,TGCGCCAGCAGCCAAGAACGGCTAGATACGCAGTATTTT
TRBJ2-7,TRBV7-9,.,15,.,CASSLSRGMAYEQYF,TGTGCCAGCAGCTTAAGCAGGGGCATGGCCTACGAGCAGTACTTC
TRBJ2-2,TRBV10-1,once,14,.,CASSVGGNTGELFF,TGCGCCAGCAGTGTGGGGGGTAACACCGGGGAGCTGTTTTTT
TRBJ1-5,TRBV30,.,13,.,CAWSPDRGQPQHF,TGTGCCTGGAGTCCAGACCGGGGACAGCCCCAGCATTTT
TRBJ2-1,TRBV18,.,15,.,CASSPPQGQYNEQFF,TGTGCCAGCTCACCACCACAGGGACAATACAATGAGCAGTTCTTC
TRBJ1-5,TRBV5-1,.,13,.,CASSSTSNQPQHF,TGCGCCAGCAGTTCCACTAGCAATCAGCCCCAGCATTTT
TRBJ2-3,TRBV5-1,.,18,.,CASSLAGRTGEASDTQYF,TGCGCCAGCAGCTTGGCCGGTAGAACAGGGGAGGCATCAGATACGCAGTATTTT
TRBJ2-7,TRBV11-3,.,14,TRBD1,CASSLLQGAYEQYF,TGTGCCAGCAGCTTATTACAGGGGGCCTACGAGCAGTACTTC
TRBJ1-6,TRBV28,once,15,.,CASSFGQALESPLHF,TGTGCCAGCAGTTTTGGGCAGGCCCTGGAGTCACCCCTCCACTTT
TRBJ2-3,TRBV9,.,17,TRBD2,CASSGGLAGGPGDTQYF,TGTGCCAGCAGCGGGGGACTAGCGGGAGGGCCAGGGGATACGCAGTATTTT
TRBJ2-1,TRBV27,.,15,TRBD2,CASSLSAGGWNEQFF,TGTGCCAGCAGTTTGTCAGCGGGAGGTTGGAATGAGCAGTTCTTC
TRBJ2-6,TRBV4-1,.,17,.,CASSQEGPGAGANVLTF,TGCGCCAGCAGCCAAGAAGGACCAGGGGCTGGGGCCAACGTCCTGACTTTC
TRBJ1-5,TRBV2,.,14,.,CASSEEGSNQPQHF,TGTGCCAGCAGTGAAGAGGGCAGCAATCAGCCCCAGCATTTT
TRBJ1-1,TRBV6-1,.,12,.,CASSVLNTEAFF,TGTGCCAGCAGTGTACTTAACACTGAAGCTTTCTTT
TRBJ2-5,TRBV9,.,14,TRBD2,CASSVLAAQETQYF,TGTGCCAGCAGCGTCCTAGCGGCCCAAGAGACCCAGTACTTC
TRBJ2-1,TRBV5-1,.,17,TRBD1,CASSLRTGHNNYNEQFF,TGCGCCAGCAGCTTGCGGACAGGGCATAACAACTACAATGAGCAGTTCTTC
TRBJ2-7,TRBV7-2,.,17,TRBD2,CASSPESGRAGWYEQYF,TGTGCCAGCAGCCCTGAGAGCGGGAGGGCAGGCTGGTACGAGCAGTACTTC
TRBJ1-5,TRBV19,once,15,TRBD1,CASSILGQGNQPQHF,TGTGCCAGTAGTATACTTGGACAGGGAAATCAGCCCCAGCATTTT
TRBJ2-1,TRBV5-4,.,14,.,CASSSPTRPGDQFF,TGTGCCAGCAGCTCTCCGACTAGGCCCGGCGACCAGTTCTTC
TRBJ2-1,TRBV5-1,.,16,TRBD1,CASSFGGQGLDNEQFF,TGCGCCAGCAGCTTCGGAGGACAGGGGCTGGACAATGAGCAGTTCTTC
TRBJ1-2,TRBV5-4,.,14,TRBD1,CASSPDRDRLTGTF,TGTGCCAGCAGCCCGGACCGGGACAGGCTCACTGGAACCTTC
TRBJ1-1,TRBV29-1,.,14,.,CSVDGKTTTGEAFF,TGCAGCGTTGATGGGAAAACCACAACAGGGGAAGCTTTCTTT
TRBJ1-4,TRBV19,.,15,TRBD1,CASSTGQAGNEKLFF,TGTGCCAGTAGTACCGGACAGGCGGGGAACGAAAAACTGTTTTTT
TRBJ1-5,TRBV4-1,.,16,.,CASSQVLGGAPQPQHF,TGCGCCAGCAGCCAAGTGTTAGGGGGGGCCCCTCAGCCCCAGCATTTT
TRBJ1-1,TRBV4-3,.,14,.,CASSLSGFTTEAFF,TGCGCCAGCAGCCTTAGCGGTTTCACCACTGAAGCTTTCTTT
TRBJ2-1,TRBV5-1,.,18,TRBD2,CASSLLGLAGASYNEQFF,TGCGCCAGCAGCTTGTTAGGTCTAGCGGGGGCCTCCTACAATGAGCAGTTCTTC
TRBJ1-5,TRBV18,.,14,.,CASSPQGKGQPQHF,TGTGCCAGCTCACCACAGGGAAAGGGTCAGCCCCAGCATTTT
TRBJ2-2,TRBV11-2,.,15,.,CASSVDQYNTGELFF,TGTGCCAGCAGCGTCGACCAATATAACACCGGGGAGCTGTTTTTT
TRBJ2-6,TRBV5-6,.,15,.,CASSFRSSGANVLTF,TGTGCCAGCAGCTTCAGGAGCTCTGGGGCCAACGTCCTGACTTTC
TRBJ1-2,TRBV30,.,12,.,CAWSPTANGYTF,TGTGCCTGGAGCCCAACCGCCAATGGCTACACCTTC
TRBJ2-5,TRBV7-2,.,16,.,CASSLASASYQETQYF,TGTGCCAGCAGCTTAGCGTCGGCCTCGTACCAAGAGACCCAGTACTTC
TRBJ2-7,TRBV2,.,15,TRBD2,CASSVLAGGSGEQYF,TGTGCCAGCAGTGTTTTAGCGGGAGGGTCGGGTGAGCAGTACTTC
TRBJ1-3,TRBV5-5,.,17,.,CASSLDSYRASGNTIYF,TGTGCCAGCAGCTTGGATAGTTACAGAGCCTCTGGAAACACCATATATTTT
TRBJ2-7,TRBV12-5,few,14,TRBD2,CASGPSGRRGEQYF,TGTGCTAGTGGTCCTAGCGGGAGGCGCGGCGAGCAGTACTTC
TRBJ1-3,TRBV11-2,.,14,.,CASSLGFSGNTIYF,TGTGCCAGCAGCCTCGGATTCTCTGGAAACACCATATATTTT
TRBJ2-7,TRBV30,.,15,TRBD2,CAWRALAGASYEQYF,TGTGCCTGGAGGGCACTAGCGGGGGCATCCTACGAGCAGTACTTC
TRBJ1-5,TRBV27,.,17,.,CASSLRKGGDSNQPQHF,TGTGCCAGCAGTCTCCGGAAGGGGGGCGACAGCAATCAGCCCCAGCATTTT
TRBJ1-1,TRBV5-4,.,15,TRBD1,CASSGWDRGGTEAFF,TGTGCCAGCAGCGGCTGGGACAGGGGAGGGACTGAAGCTTTCTTT
TRBJ2-1,TRBV14,.,12,.,CASSRIGIEQFF,TGTGCCAGCAGCCGGATCGGGATAGAGCAGTTCTTC